A single sample gave rise to the 2 T cell receptor beta chains below, sequenced in a study of cytomegalovirus exposure and HLA in healthy donors. This table comes from immunoSEQ multiplex PCR, and its TCRdb copy is limited to in-frame clones, with some not included. The table records hundreds of thousands of clones, over 70% of them present only once. The sequencing sample was made of PBMCs. All receptors derive from a woman under 40 in good health and CMV-seropositive.

V and J are TRBV5-1 and TRBJ2-2; D remains unclear. CDR1 and CDR2 (germline): SGHRS, YFSETQ. V lost 1 base and J 6 bases, leaving 1 base between the germline ends. This CDR3 contains 11 residues. The CDR3 loop is CASSLSGELFF. The CDR3 nucleotides are TGCGCCAGCAGCTTGTCCGGGGAGCTGTTTTTT.

This clone was counted only a few times. The V and J genes are TRBV2 and TRBJ1-2; D call uncertain. This CDR3 comprises 15 residues. Trimming cost V 6 bases and J 4 bases, with 18 bases left between them. CDR1 SNHLY and CDR2 FYNNEI come from the germline V gene. The CDR3 loop reads CASREPAGTGYGYTF. The CDR3 nucleotides are TGTGCCAGCAGGGAACCGGCGGGTACTGGCTATGGCTACACCTTC. Using reference TRBV2 and TRBJ1-2 for the parts outside the CDR3, the full variable domain is EPEVTQTPSHQVTQMGQEVILRCVPISNHLYFYWYRQILGQKVEFLVSFYNNEISEKSEIFDDQFSVERPDGSNFTLKIRSTKLEDSAMYFCASREPAGTGYGYTFGSGTRLTVV.